Listed here is a single T cell receptor (beta chain). This clonotype was counted many times. Its binding antigen is unknown. No much larger clonotype is one base removed from it; base qualities were not supplied. This entry comes from a study of T cells of healthy individuals (dated by TCRdb to the late 2010s). Library method: 5' RACE. Reads for this sample came from an Illumina MiSeq. TCRdb ran its own pipeline on the public reads, namely fastp trimming at Q25 and MiXCR clone calling, and kept in-frame beta chains. Records with the same CDR3 protein are collapsed into one entry carrying the most frequent genes and DNA. Across this sample there are some 69,000 distinct CDR3 sequences, with around 15% seen only once. Of the sample, about 4.7% is held by the ten largest clones. V is shortened by 2 bases, J by 3 bases, and the region joining them spans 7 bases. From a lookup of the germline V gene, CDR1 and CDR2 are MDHEN and SYDVKM. The CDR3 sequence holds 13 residues, the cysteine and phenylalanine included. The retained sequence is limited to the CDR3, 39 bases, with the frame set at the first base.

The chain is made from TRBV28 and TRBJ2-5; TRBD2 is perhaps the D gene, given 6 matching bases. This receptor was obtained from a human donor in good health. The CDR3 has the sequence CASSLGGEETQYF. The nucleotides read TGTGCCAGCAGTTTAGGAGGGGAAGAGACCCAGTACTTC.